This entry lists 30 T cell receptor beta chains sequenced from one sample in a study of OX40 agonist ivuxolimab in advanced cancers. Data came from immunoSEQ multiplex PCR; TCRdb stores just in-frame clones and leaves some out. The data contain some 14,000 clones, around 80% of them singletons. Sequencing used CD4+ or CD8+ T cells sorted from blood, obtained in a trial of the OX40 agonist ivuxolimab. The receptors were gathered from an adult with an advanced solid tumor such as melanoma, head and neck, liver or kidney cancer.

This clone was detected only a few times. The rearrangement uses TRBV4-1 and TRBJ2-5; 7 nucleotides align to TRBD2. The V gene end was trimmed by 1 base and the J gene end by 3 bases; junction bases not matched to a gene: 2. The length of the CDR3 is 14 residues. The germline V gene has CDR1 MGHRA and CDR2 YSYEKL. For the CDR3, the DNA is TGCGCCAGCAGCCAAGGCCTAGCGGAAGAGACCCAGTACTTC. It translates to CASSQGLAEETQYF.

The rearrangement joins TRBV5-1 to TRBJ2-4; 10 bases align to TRBD2. The length of the CDR3 is 21 residues. Per the germline V gene, CDR1 is SGHRS and CDR2 is YFSETQ. Trimming removed 0 bases from V and 0 bases from J; junction bases left unmatched: 15. The CDR3 DNA sequence: TGCGCCAGCAGCTTGGGGACCTTCCTAGCGGGGGCTCCTCGAGCCAAAAACATTCAGTACTTC. Its protein product is CASSLGTFLAGAPRAKNIQYF.

The chain couples TRBV27 to TRBJ2-2, with D perhaps matching TRBD1 (7 bases). The CDR3 extends over 15 amino acids. Per germline, CDR1 MNHEY and CDR2 SMNVEV (reference sequence). The V end lost 4 bases, the J end lost 5 bases, and 14 bases lay between the germline ends. In DNA form, the CDR3 reads TGTGCCAGCAGTTCGGAGGGGGCGGGGACCGGGGAGCTGTTTTTT. Its translation: CASSSEGAGTGELFF.

The table lists this clone with a count of one. The chain uses TRBV7-8 and TRBJ2-7; D gene unclear. Between the trimmed V and J ends, which lost 5 bases and 0 bases, there was a span of 11 bases. The CDR3 runs to 14 residues. Germline V gene data show CDR1 as SGHVS and CDR2 as FQNEAQ. The CDR3 coding sequence is TGTGCCAGCAGCCTCCACAGTAGCTCCTACGAGCAGTACTTC. Translated, it gives CASSLHSSSYEQYF.

V usage is TRBV27 and J usage is TRBJ2-1; the match to TRBD2 covers 14 bases. Trimming took 2 bases from V and 8 from J; bases not matched to a gene: 5. CDR3 length: 16 residues. Germline V lookup: CDR1 MNHEY, CDR2 SMNVEV (reference sequence). The CDR3 reads CASSLVGLAGVDEQFF. As DNA, the CDR3 is TGTGCCAGCAGTTTAGTGGGACTAGCGGGAGTCGATGAGCAGTTCTTC.

J is TRBJ2-1 and V is TRBV10-2; no reliable D call. This CDR3 is 11 amino acids long. The V gene's germline CDR1 is WSHSY and CDR2 SAAADI. V was cut by 0 bases and J by 12 bases, with 6 bases left in between. The chain's CDR3 is CASSESTGQFF. As DNA, the CDR3 is TGCGCCAGCAGTGAGTCAACGGGGCAGTTCTTC.

The chain is built from TRBV7-6 and TRBJ2-7; TRBD1 might be the D (6 bases). This CDR3 comprises 18 residues. With 0 bases removed from V and 1 base from J, the gap between germline ends came to 19 bases. From germline, CDR1 is SGHVS and CDR2 FNYEAQ. In nucleotides, the CDR3 is TGTGCCAGCAGCTTAGCGCCCTCCCAGGGGCGCGAGTCCTACGAGCAGTACTTC. Residues: CASSLAPSQGRESYEQYF.

Here the CDR3 DNA reads TGTGCCAGCAGCCAGGCAGGGTTTTATAGCAATCAGCCCCAGCATTTT. This translates into CASSQAGFYSNQPQHF. The genes are TRBV5-8 and TRBJ1-5; TRBD1 is a possible D gene (5 bases). Per the germline V gene, CDR1 is SGHTS and CDR2 is YDEGEE. V dropped 4 bases and J dropped 0 bases, with 14 bases sitting between them. This CDR3 contains 16 residues.

This rearrangement joins TRBV4-2 to TRBJ2-7; 7 nucleotides align to TRBD2. J lost 6 bases, V lost 2 bases, and 10 bases had no gene match. Germline values: CDR1 LGHNA, CDR2 YNFKEQ. This CDR3 comprises 15 residues. DNA for the CDR3: TGTGCCAGCAGCCAAATGGCGGGGGACCCTAGCGAGCAGTACTTC. As protein: CASSQMAGDPSEQYF.

The rearrangement links TRBV19 to TRBJ2-5; D is ambiguous. The closer fit of TRBJ2-7 to the DNA end suggests the J call may be wrong. The CDR3 spans 13 residues. From germline, CDR1 is LNHDA and CDR2 SQIVND (reference sequence). CDR3 loop: CASTFSVGDEQYF. DNA for the CDR3: TGTGCCAGTACCTTCTCGGTAGGCGACGAGCAGTACTTC.

The V call is TRBV19, the J call TRBJ2-7, with 7 bases aligning to TRBD1. The CDR3 is 14 amino acids. Germline V gives CDR1 LNHDA, CDR2 SQIVND (reference sequence). V lost 3 bases and J lost 2; bases outside the gene matches: 4. This CDR3 is CASSMTGIPYEQYF. In nucleotides, the CDR3 is TGTGCCAGTAGTATGACAGGGATCCCCTACGAGCAGTACTTC.

The V call is TRBV19, the J call TRBJ1-1; no reliable D call. V shed 6 bases and J shed 6 bases, with 20 bases lying between them. This CDR3 spans 15 amino acids. CDR1 and CDR2 (germline): LNHDA, SQIVND (reference sequence). The CDR3 DNA reads as TGTGCCAGTAGCCACCTAAGGCAGGTGGGTTCTGAAGCTTTCTTT. It codes for CASSHLRQVGSEAFF.

This clone was detected once. The V call is TRBV28, the J call TRBJ2-7; 9 bases are shared with TRBD1. The junction had 8 bases not matched to a gene; V was cut back by 5 bases and J by 3 bases. The CDR3 loop spans 15 amino acids. CDR1 is MDHEN, CDR2 SYDVKM, per germline. CDR3 sequence: CASSTGTGRGYEQYF. The CDR3 DNA follows: TGTGCCAGCAGTACCGGGACAGGGCGCGGCTACGAGCAGTACTTC.

The rearrangement uses TRBV27 and TRBJ2-2, with 7 bases fitting TRBD2. Germline CDR1 reads MNHEY; CDR2 reads SMNVEV (reference sequence). V gave up 6 bases and J gave up 6 bases; unmatched junction bases: 4. The CDR3 contains 13 residues. This CDR3 is CASSHTSAGELFF. CDR3 sequence (DNA): TGTGCCAGCAGCCACACTAGCGCCGGGGAGCTGTTTTTT.

This clone was recorded only once. At one end the junction does not follow the germline gene, possibly because of a read error. The chain has TRBV7-7 and TRBJ2-7; 9 bases match TRBD2. The CDR3 spans 15 residues. Germline V gene data show CDR1 as SSHAT and CDR2 as FNYEAQ (reference sequence). DNA for the CDR3: TGTGCTAGCAGCTTATTGGCGGGGGGGTCCTACGAGCAGTACTTC. Amino acids: CASSLLAGGSYEQYF. The full variable domain, in which reference TRBV7-7 and TRBJ2-7 provide the parts outside the CDR3, is GAGVSQSPRYKVTKRGQDVTLRCDPISSHATLYWYQQALGQGPEFLTYFNYEAQPDKSGLPSDRFSAERPEGSISTLTIQRTEQRDSAMYRCASSLLAGGSYEQYFGPGTRLTVT.

This clone has just a few counts. The rearrangement joins TRBV1 to TRBJ2-1; no DNA check was done on the table's D call, TRBD2. TRBV1 is classified as a pseudogene. The CDR3 sequence is 19 residues long. The CDR3 protein is CTSAGLGSGRTPNLNEQFF. In nucleotides, the CDR3 is TGCACCAGCGCCGGCTTGGGTAGCGGGAGAACCCCAAATCTCAATGAGCAGTTCTTC.

This rearrangement joins TRBV5-5 to TRBJ2-7; D unclear. The V end lost 1 base, the J end lost 0 bases, and 14 bases lay between the germline ends. This CDR3 has 16 amino acids. CDR1 and CDR2 from the germline V gene are SGHKS and YYEKEE (reference sequence). The CDR3 nucleotides read TGTGCCAGCAGCTTGTGGGGTCACCCCGACTCCTACGAGCAGTACTTC. The encoded protein is CASSLWGHPDSYEQYF.

This chain connects TRBV9 to TRBJ2-7; D is unresolved. Trimming shortened V by 0 bases and J by 1 base, and 8 bases separated the two germline ends. The CDR3 length is 14 residues. Per germline, CDR1 SGDLS and CDR2 YYNGEE. CDR3 DNA: TGTGCCAGCAGCGTAGGACGAGTGTCCTACGAGCAGTACTTC. It codes for CASSVGRVSYEQYF.

The chain combines TRBV2 with TRBJ2-7; 10 bases are a match to TRBD1. V lost 6 bases, J lost 3 bases, and 8 bases stayed unmatched. Germline lookup yields CDR1 SNHLY and CDR2 FYNNEI. The CDR3 has 15 amino acids. The CDR3 DNA follows: TGTGCCAGCAGCCCGGGACAGGGGCAAGGCTACGAGCAGTACTTC. This translates into CASSPGQGQGYEQYF.

A few counts support this clone. The rearrangement uses TRBV7-6 and TRBJ2-7; 7 nucleotides align to TRBD2. The ends lost 4 bases at V and 6 bases at J; junction bases unmatched: 9. The CDR3 loop spans 14 amino acids. Germline CDR1 and CDR2: SGHVS and FNYEAQ. For the CDR3, the DNA is TGTGCCAGCAGCTCGGGGGGTGGAATCCGCGAGCAGTACTTC. Amino acid sequence: CASSSGGGIREQYF.

Notes on this clone: One junction end does not reproduce the germline sequence, and a read error may be involved. The J gene is TRBJ2-3, the V gene TRBV7-7; 14 bases align to TRBD2. Germline V CDR1 and CDR2: SSHAT, FNYEAQ (reference sequence). This CDR3 comprises 17 residues. The CDR3 here is CASSWRTSGGFADTQYF. The CDR3 nucleotides read TGTGCTAGCAGCTGGAGGACTAGCGGGGGGTTCGCAGATACGCAGTATTTT.

The chain links TRBV19 to TRBJ2-4; 9 bases fit TRBD1. This CDR3 has 20 residues. The V gene's germline CDR1 is LNHDA and CDR2 SQIVND (reference sequence). Trimming at V came to 5 bases and at J to 2 bases, leaving 19 bases not matched to a gene. DNA of the CDR3: TGTGCCAGTAGTGTGCGTCCTACCGGGACAGGGAGAAGGTCCAAAAACATTCAGTACTTC. Amino acids: CASSVRPTGTGRRSKNIQYF.

By sample share, this clone is medium-sized (0.01 to 0.1%). This chain connects TRBV27 to TRBJ2-7; maybe TRBD2 (6 bases). V lost 8 bases to trimming and J lost 3 bases, with 20 bases between them. The CDR3 has 15 residues. Germline V gene sequence: CDR1 MNHEY, CDR2 SMNVEV (reference sequence). In DNA form, the CDR3 reads TGTGCCAGCCGTGGGGTGCGGGGCCTGTACTACGAGCAGTACTTC. Translation: CASRGVRGLYYEQYF.

The CDR3 DNA sequence: TGTGCCAGCACCCCCGGCCTTTGGGGGGGGAGGCAAGAGACCCAGTACTTC. Translation gives CASTPGLWGGRQETQYF. V and J are TRBV7-8 and TRBJ2-5; 7 nucleotides align to TRBD2. V trimming: 7 bases; J trimming: 2 bases; junction bases outside the gene matches: 16. CDR3 size: 17 residues. From germline, CDR1 is SGHVS and CDR2 FQNEAQ.

This clone appeared a few times. The J gene is TRBJ2-5, the V gene TRBV28, with D uncertain. This CDR3 spans 14 amino acids. The germline V and J ends were trimmed by 3 bases and 2 bases, with 10 bases remaining between them. The germline gives CDR1 MDHEN, CDR2 SYDVKM. CDR3 amino acids: CASSLVWEQETQYF. In DNA, the CDR3 is TGTGCCAGCAGTTTGGTTTGGGAACAAGAGACCCAGTACTTC.

The chain recombines TRBV5-6 with TRBJ1-1; TRBD1 is a possible D gene (5 bases). The CDR3 covers 13 residues. Germline values: CDR1 SGHDT, CDR2 YYEEEE. Trimming left V 4 bases short and J 11 bases short, with 18 bases between. The CDR3 DNA follows: TGTGCCAGCAGCCCCGGGGGGAAATGGGTCGCTTTCTTT. Protein product: CASSPGGKWVAFF.

This chain connects TRBV5-6 to TRBJ1-2; 9 nucleotides align to TRBD1. The CDR3 is 13 amino acids. Germline V gene sequence: CDR1 SGHDT, CDR2 YYEEEE. The V gene end was trimmed by 4 bases and the J gene end by 7 bases; junction bases not matched to a gene: 5. The CDR3 loop reads CASSLRDRVGYTF. The CDR3 region has the DNA TGTGCCAGCAGCCTCCGGGACAGGGTTGGCTACACCTTC.

The chain couples TRBV11-2 to TRBJ1-1, with 7 bases fitting TRBD1. This CDR3 is built from 16 residues. The germline gives CDR1 SGHAT, CDR2 FQNNGV. V dropped 7 bases and J dropped 0; count of bases not matched to a gene: 11. The chain's CDR3 is CASIPLGGQMNTEAFF. CDR3 sequence (DNA): TGTGCCAGCATCCCTCTAGGGGGACAGATGAACACTGAAGCTTTCTTT.

The chain links TRBV11-2 to TRBJ2-1; D is ambiguous. In germline, CDR1 is SGHAT, CDR2 FQNNGV. Trimming took 2 bases from V and 1 from J, leaving 15 bases between them. The CDR3 extends over 17 amino acids. The CDR3, as DNA: TGTGCCAGCAGCTTAAGTACCGGGCCTACATCCTACAATGAGCAGTTCTTC. This gives the protein CASSLSTGPTSYNEQFF.

This chain joins TRBV30 and TRBJ2-2; D is unclear. The V end lost 0 bases, the J end lost 0 bases, and 14 bases lay between the germline ends. This CDR3 region has 17 residues. Looked up from germline, CDR1 is GTSNPN and CDR2 is SVGIG (reference sequence). The CDR3: CAWSVSAISANTGELFF. The CDR3 DNA follows: TGTGCCTGGAGTGTGTCGGCTATCTCCGCGAACACCGGGGAGCTGTTTTTT.